These T cell receptor beta chains were read from a single sample in a study of T cell repertoires and HLA-DP antigens. Their recognized antigens are unknown. The method was immunoSEQ multiplex PCR; TCRdb's version includes in-frame clones alone and lacks a portion of them. Among over 60,000 clones, roughly 75% were seen once, and the ten largest hold more than 1.5%. Sequenced input: CD4+ T cells from PBMCs. The receptors derive from a man aged 55 to 69 in good health and CMV-seronegative. CDR3s include the opening cysteine and the closing phenylalanine or tryptophan. The order of the fields is V gene, CDR3 length, J gene, CDR3 protein.

TRBV11-2	14	TRBJ1-4	CASSMGAANEKLFF
TRBV9	13	TRBJ1-6	CASQLGLNSPLHF
TRBV9	16	TRBJ2-3	CASSSWTSGNTDTQYF
TRBV27	15	TRBJ1-5	CASSGGGRVRQPQHF
TRBV19	14	TRBJ1-4	CASVGQGYPEKLFF
TRBV19	13	TRBJ1-4	CASSSHRVEKLFF
TRBV28	14	TRBJ2-1	CASSPRVGRGRQFF
TRBV28	13	TRBJ1-2	CASGRGDNYGYTF
TRBV6-5	15	TRBJ1-3	CASSWDRGGENTIYF
TRBV7-7	15	TRBJ2-3	CASSLGVAGTDTQYF
TRBV5-1	15	TRBJ1-5	CASSSGSYSNQPQHF
TRBV6-1	15	TRBJ1-2	CASSEGISPNYGYTF
TRBV20-1	11	TRBJ1-4	CSASINEKLFF
TRBV11-2	15	TRBJ2-2	CASSPLAVATGELFF
TRBV5-8	13	TRBJ2-7	CASSLRGTDEQYF
TRBV28	19	TRBJ2-4	CASSALRRTSGRDKNIQYF
TRBV14	16	TRBJ2-3	CASSSGGTRGTDTQYF
TRBV20-1	11	TRBJ2-5	CSAKDSAAQYF
TRBV18	17	TRBJ2-5	CASSPYSGTGAGETQYF
TRBV9	14	TRBJ1-2	CASSVGSNNYGYTF
TRBV5-5	14	TRBJ1-1	CASSLARGGTEAFF
TRBV28	13	TRBJ1-2	CASSTQGAGGYTF
TRBV4-3	14	TRBJ1-1	CASSQLGQEIEAFF